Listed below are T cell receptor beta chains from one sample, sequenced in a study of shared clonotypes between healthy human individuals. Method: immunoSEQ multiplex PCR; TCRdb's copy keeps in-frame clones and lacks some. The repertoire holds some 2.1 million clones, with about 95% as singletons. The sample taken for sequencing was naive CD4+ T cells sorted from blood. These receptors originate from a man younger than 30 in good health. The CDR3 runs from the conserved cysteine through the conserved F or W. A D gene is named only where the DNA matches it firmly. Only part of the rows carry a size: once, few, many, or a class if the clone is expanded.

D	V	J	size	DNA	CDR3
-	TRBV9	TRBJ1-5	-	TGTGCCAGCAGCGTAGGAGACAGTTATCAGCCCCAGCATTTT	CASSVGDSYQPQHF
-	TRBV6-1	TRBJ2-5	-	TGTGCCAGCAGTCCCACACAGGGTCAAGAGACCCAGTACTTC	CASSPTQGQETQYF
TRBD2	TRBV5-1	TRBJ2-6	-	TGCGCCAGCAGGTTCGGACTAGCGGGAGTAAGCGTCCTGACTTTC	CASRFGLAGVSVLTF
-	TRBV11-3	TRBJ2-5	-	TGTGCCAGCAGCTTCGGCCGGGGACAAGAGACCCAGTACTTC	CASSFGRGQETQYF
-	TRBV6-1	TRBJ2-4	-	TGTGCCAGCAGTGAAATCGGAAACATTCAGTACTTC	CASSEIGNIQYF
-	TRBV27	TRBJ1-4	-	TGTGCCAGCAGTTCACTCTACCGGGACGGGAATGAAAAACTGTTTTTT	CASSSLYRDGNEKLFF
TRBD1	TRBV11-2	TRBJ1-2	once	TGTGCCAGCAGCTTCCCAGGGGGCGGCTATGGCTACACCTTC	CASSFPGGGYGYTF
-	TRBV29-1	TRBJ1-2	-	TGCAGCGTTGAATCATTGGGGTATGGCTACACCTTC	CSVESLGYGYTF
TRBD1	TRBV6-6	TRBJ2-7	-	TGTGCCAGCATGCCCGGGACAGGGGCCTACGAGCAGTACTTC	CASMPGTGAYEQYF
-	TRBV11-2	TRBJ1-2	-	TGTGCCAGCAGCCCTAGGGGATTAGACAGGAGCTATGGCTACACCTTC	CASSPRGLDRSYGYTF
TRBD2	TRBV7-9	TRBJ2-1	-	TGTGCCAGCAGTCCTCCCGGGACTACCTACAATGAGCAGTTCTTC	CASSPPGTTYNEQFF
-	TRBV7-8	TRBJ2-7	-	TGTGCCAGCAGCTTGAGGGCAGTCCGCTACGAGCAGTACTTC	CASSLRAVRYEQYF
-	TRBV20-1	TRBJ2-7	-	TGCAGTGCTATATCGGGTAACGAGCAGTACTTC	CSAISGNEQYF
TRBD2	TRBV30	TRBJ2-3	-	TGTGCCTGGAGTGTACGGAGGACTAGTATAAGCACAGATACGCAGTATTTT	CAWSVRRTSISTDTQYF
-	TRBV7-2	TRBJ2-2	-	TGTGCCAGCAGCCAAAACACAGGGCCCGGGGAGCTGTTTTTT	CASSQNTGPGELFF
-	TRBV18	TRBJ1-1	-	TGTGCCAGCTCACCACACGGTGTGGATACAGTGGGCCCCTATCTAAACACTGAAGCTTTCTTT	CASSPHGVDTVGPYLNTEAFF
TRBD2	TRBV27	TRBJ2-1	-	TGTGCCAGCAGTTTACGCGGGGGGGGCGATGAGCAGTTCTTC	CASSLRGGGDEQFF
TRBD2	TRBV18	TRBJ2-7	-	TGTGCCAGCTCACCACCGAGTAGTCTAGCAGCGGGGCTGGAGCAGTACTTC	CASSPPSSLAAGLEQYF
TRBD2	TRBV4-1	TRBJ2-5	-	TGCGCCAGCAGCCAAGAACTAGCGGGAAAAGAGACCCAGTACTTC	CASSQELAGKETQYF
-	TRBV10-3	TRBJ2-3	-	TGTGCCATCAGTGAGTCTTGGCAGGGAACAGATACGCAGTATTTT	CAISESWQGTDTQYF
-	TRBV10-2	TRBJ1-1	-	TGCGCCAGCGGGGAGGACACTGAAGCTTTCTTT	CASGEDTEAFF
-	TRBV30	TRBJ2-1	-	TGTGCCTGGACCCACCCATGGGGGGTGAGCTCCTACAATGAGCAGTTCTTC	CAWTHPWGVSSYNEQFF
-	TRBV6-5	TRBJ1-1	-	TGTGCCAGCAGCCGATATCCGACAACTGAAGCTTTCTTT	CASSRYPTTEAFF
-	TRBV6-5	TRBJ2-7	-	TGTGCCAGCAGCCGTGGACTTGCCCTGGAGCAGTACTTC	CASSRGLALEQYF
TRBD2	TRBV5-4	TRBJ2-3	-	TGTGCCAGCAGCTCACGGACAAGCGGGAGGGGCCTCACAGATACGCAGTATTTT	CASSSRTSGRGLTDTQYF
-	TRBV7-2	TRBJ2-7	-	TGTGCCAGCAGACCTTATACCGCGGGCACCTACGAGCAGTACTTC	CASRPYTAGTYEQYF
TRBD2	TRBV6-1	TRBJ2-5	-	TGTGCCAGCAGTCTAGCGGGGGGGACCAAAGAGACCCAGTACTTC	CASSLAGGTKETQYF
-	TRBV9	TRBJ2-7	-	TGTGCCAGCAGCGTAGAGGGGGGAAGGAGTTACGAGCAGTACTTC	CASSVEGGRSYEQYF
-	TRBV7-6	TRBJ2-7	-	TGTGCCAGCAGCTTAGTTAAGGGCTACGAGCAGTACTTC	CASSLVKGYEQYF
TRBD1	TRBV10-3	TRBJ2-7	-	TGTGCCATCGGACAGGGACCTGGCTACGAGCAGTACTTC	CAIGQGPGYEQYF
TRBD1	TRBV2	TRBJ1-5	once	TGTGCCAGCAGTGATACAGGGGCGAGCAATCAGCCCCAGCATTTT	CASSDTGASNQPQHF
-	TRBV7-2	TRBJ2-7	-	TGTGCCAGCAGCTCGTCCCCGGGAACGGCCTACGAGCAGTACTTC	CASSSSPGTAYEQYF
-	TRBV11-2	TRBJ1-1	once	TGTGCCAGCAGCTTTGCGGAGAATACTGAAGCTTTCTTT	CASSFAENTEAFF
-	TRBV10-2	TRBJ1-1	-	TGCGCCAGCAGCTACAGGGAGGACACTGAAGCTTTCTTT	CASSYREDTEAFF
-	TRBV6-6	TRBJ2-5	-	TGTGCCAGCAAATGGCAGGGAGATTACGAGACCCAGTACTTC	CASKWQGDYETQYF
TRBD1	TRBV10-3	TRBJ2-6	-	TGTGCCATCAGTGGGCAGGGGGTAGCTGGGGCCAACGTCCTGACTTTC	CAISGQGVAGANVLTF
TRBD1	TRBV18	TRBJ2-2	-	TGTGCCAGCGAACCGGGACAGGGGAACACCGGGGAGCTGTTTTTT	CASEPGQGNTGELFF
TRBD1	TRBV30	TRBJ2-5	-	TGTGCCTGGAATGGACAGGGAATTGAGACCCAGTACTTC	CAWNGQGIETQYF
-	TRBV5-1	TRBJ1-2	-	TGCGCCAGCAGCAGTAAGGACAGTTCGGGCGACTATGGCTACACCTTC	CASSSKDSSGDYGYTF
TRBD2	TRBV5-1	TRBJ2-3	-	TGCGCCAGCAAGAGCGGGGATCTCAAGGATACGCAGTATTTT	CASKSGDLKDTQYF
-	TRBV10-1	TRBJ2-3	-	TGCGCCAGCAGTGAGGGGAACGTGCATGGCACAGATACGCAGTATTTT	CASSEGNVHGTDTQYF